The 19 T cell receptor beta chains below all came from one sample that was sequenced in a study of shared clonotypes between healthy human individuals. Clones were sequenced by immunoSEQ multiplex PCR, and TCRdb holds only the in-frame ones, with some missing. This table holds some 800,000 clones, nearly 95% found once. Selected positively for CCR7 and CD45RO-negative, naive CD8 cells excluded terminally differentiated effector memory CD45RA+ cells. Sequencing input: naive CD8+ T cells sorted from blood. The source is a man under 40 in good health.

The genes are TRBV19 and TRBJ2-1, with 9 bases lining up with TRBD1. This CDR3 is 16 amino acids long. CDR1 and CDR2 (germline): LNHDA, SQIVND (reference sequence). Trimming cost V 5 bases and J 8 bases; bases outside gene matches: 13. In nucleotides, the CDR3 is TGTGCCAGTAGTCCTATACCCGGGACAGGGTACGATGAGCAGTTCTTC. Amino acid sequence: CASSPIPGTGYDEQFF.

The rearrangement links TRBV7-9 to TRBJ2-5; D is undetermined. This CDR3 contains 16 residues. CDR1 is SEHNR, CDR2 FQNEAQ, per germline (reference sequence). V was trimmed by 5 bases and J by 1 base, leaving 17 bases between them. The CDR3 spells CASSTRKQKVQETQYF. The CDR3 nucleotides are TGTGCCAGCAGCACCCGGAAGCAAAAGGTCCAAGAGACCCAGTACTTC.

Concerning this clone itself: This sample includes further DNA sequences coding for the same CDR3. This chain's CDR3 is CASSLRDTQYF. The CDR3 DNA is TGTGCCAGCAGTTTGAGAGATACGCAGTATTTT. The chain combines TRBV27 with TRBJ2-3, with D unresolved. Looked up from germline, CDR1 is MNHEY and CDR2 is SMNVEV (reference sequence). The CDR3 spans 11 residues. V lost 3 bases and J lost 5, with 3 bases in between.

In the case of this clone: In the same sample, other DNA sequences code for this CDR3. DNA for the CDR3: TGTGCCAGCAGCTTGACCGGGAACACTGAAGCTTTCTTT. It encodes CASSLTGNTEAFF. This chain uses TRBV5-4 with TRBJ1-1; D uncertain. Germline V gene data show CDR1 as SGHNT and CDR2 as YYREEE (reference sequence). This CDR3 has 13 amino acids. Between the trimmed V and J ends, which lost 1 base and 1 base, there was a span of 5 bases.

This rearrangement joins TRBV5-1 to TRBJ2-7; 14 bases are shared with TRBD2. V lost 6 bases to trimming and J lost 5 bases; unmatched junction nucleotides: 16. In germline, CDR1 is SGHRS, CDR2 YFSETQ. CDR3 size: 18 residues. The CDR3 nucleotides read TGCGCCAGCACCGGGGGACTAGCGGGAGAGCCCCAATTCCACGAGCAGTACTTC. It encodes CASTGGLAGEPQFHEQYF.

The rearrangement joins TRBV7-9 to TRBJ2-7; D remains ambiguous. The CDR3 length is 14 residues. Germline loops: CDR1 SEHNR, CDR2 FQNEAQ (reference sequence). Trimming pared 3 bases from V and 1 base from J, leaving 10 bases between. The DNA for the CDR3 is TGTGCCAGCAGCTTCGAGGTCCCTTCCTACGAGCAGTACTTC. It translates to CASSFEVPSYEQYF.

The CDR3 reads CASSPVTGRKHF. CDR3 bases: TGTGCCAGCAGCCCCGTAACTGGCCGAAAGCATTTT. The V call is TRBV28, the J call TRBJ1-5; no clear D. The CDR3 is 12 amino acids. V was cut by 6 bases and J by 14 bases, with 17 bases left in between. Per the germline V gene, CDR1 is MDHEN and CDR2 is SYDVKM.

The gene calls are TRBV11-2 and TRBJ2-7; the D call may be TRBD1 or TRBD2 (5 bases each). CDR1 SGHAT and CDR2 FQNNGV come from the germline V gene. V lost 0 bases and J 2 bases, leaving 23 bases between the germline ends. The CDR3 is 19 amino acids. CDR3 bases: TGTGCCAGCAGCTTAGATACTTTGGGTTGGGACCCGACCACCTACGAGCAGTACTTC. Its protein is CASSLDTLGWDPTTYEQYF.

J is TRBJ2-7 and V is TRBV27, with D unclear. Germline V lookup: CDR1 MNHEY, CDR2 SMNVEV (reference sequence). The CDR3 length is 16 residues. V was pared by 0 bases and J by 0 bases, with 12 bases between. The CDR3 sequence: CASSLSSGPLSYEQYF. The CDR3 nucleotides read TGTGCCAGCAGTTTATCATCGGGCCCTCTCTCCTACGAGCAGTACTTC.

Written as DNA, the CDR3 is TGTGCCTGGAGCGGATCACTAGGGACCGCGGAGGGAAACACCATATATTTT. Translating it yields CAWSGSLGTAEGNTIYF. The J gene is TRBJ1-3, the V gene TRBV30; weak D call: TRBD1 (5 bases). Germline V CDR1 and CDR2: GTSNPN, SVGIG (reference sequence). The CDR3 consists of 17 residues. The V and J ends lost 3 bases and 4 bases respectively, with 22 bases between them.

V gene TRBV7-9 combines with J gene TRBJ2-7; D ambiguous. The V and J ends lost 5 bases and 4 bases respectively, with 18 bases between them. This CDR3 has 15 amino acids. The V gene's germline CDR1 is SEHNR and CDR2 FQNEAQ (reference sequence). In nucleotides, the CDR3 is TGTGCCAGCAGCCCACCCTCCTCTAAGGCATACGAGCAGTACTTC. This sequence encodes CASSPPSSKAYEQYF.

The genes are TRBV5-4 and TRBJ2-7; possibly TRBD2 for D (5 bases). With 0 bases removed from V and 3 bases from J, the gap between germline ends came to 10 bases. The CDR3 loop spans 14 amino acids. Germline values: CDR1 SGHNT, CDR2 YYREEE (reference sequence). As DNA, the CDR3 is TGTGCCAGCAGCTTGGGCGGAGGAGACTACGAGCAGTACTTC. This sequence encodes CASSLGGGDYEQYF.

The chain combines TRBV7-6 with TRBJ2-7, with D unclear. V dropped 6 bases and J dropped 5 bases, with 11 bases sitting between them. Looked up from germline, CDR1 is SGHVS and CDR2 is FNYEAQ. This CDR3 has 12 amino acids. The CDR3 is CASRNYGDEQYF. In DNA, the CDR3 is TGTGCCAGCAGGAATTATGGCGACGAGCAGTACTTC.

The chain links TRBV6-6 to TRBJ2-1; D uncertain. Per germline, CDR1 MNHNY and CDR2 SVGAGI (reference sequence). V lost 0 bases and J 5 bases, leaving 5 bases between the germline ends. This CDR3 region has 13 residues. The CDR3 sequence: CASSYSGDNEQFF. In nucleotides, the CDR3 is TGTGCCAGCAGTTACTCTGGGGACAATGAGCAGTTCTTC.

This clone was counted a single time. The chain joins TRBV7-6 to TRBJ2-2, with D unresolved. The CDR3 is 14 amino acids. Germline V gene sequence: CDR1 SGHVS, CDR2 FNYEAQ. V was pared by 4 bases and J by 7 bases, with 13 bases between. Here the CDR3 DNA reads TGTGCCAGCAGCTCCCCCCCCCGCGGCGGGGAGCTGTTTTTT. Protein product: CASSSPPRGGELFF.

This chain links TRBV14 with TRBJ2-5; TRBD2 matches at 10 bases. V trimming: 3 bases; J trimming: 5 bases; junction bases outside the gene matches: 9. CDR3 length: 16 residues. In germline, CDR1 is SGHDN, CDR2 FVKESK. The CDR3 bases are TGTGCCAGCAGCCAGAGAGCGGGAGGGCCTTGGGAGACCCAGTACTTC. Translating it yields CASSQRAGGPWETQYF. The whole variable domain, filled in from reference TRBV14 and TRBJ2-5, reads EAGVTQFPSHSVIEKGQTVTLRCDPISGHDNLYWYRRVMGKEIKFLLHFVKESKQDESGMPNNRFLAERTGGTYSTLKVQPAELEDSGVYFCASSQRAGGPWETQYFGPGTRLLVL.

The chain carries TRBV6-6 and TRBJ2-1, with D possibly TRBD2 on 5 matching bases. V was pared by 4 bases and J by 3 bases, with 13 bases between. The CDR3 sequence is 15 residues long. Germline CDR1 reads MNHNY; CDR2 reads SVGAGI (reference sequence). The DNA of the CDR3 is TGTGCCAGCAGTTTTCTAGCAGGAGACTACAATGAGCAGTTCTTC. This sequence encodes CASSFLAGDYNEQFF.

The J gene is TRBJ2-1, the V gene TRBV7-8, with 8 bases matching TRBD2. Trimming at V came to 5 bases and at J to 2 bases, leaving 20 bases not matched to a gene. CDR1 is SGHVS and CDR2 is FQNEAQ in the germline V gene. The CDR3 has 20 amino acids. DNA for the CDR3: TGTGCCAGCAGCGAAGCCCCTAGCGGGTCCCCACCAGGCCCCTACAATGAGCAGTTCTTC. The encoded protein is CASSEAPSGSPPGPYNEQFF.

In its sample, this clone was seen once. V gene TRBV7-9 combines with J gene TRBJ1-4; D is unclear. CDR1 is SEHNR, CDR2 FQNEAQ, per germline (reference sequence). The CDR3 contains 15 residues. The V end lost 5 bases, the J end lost 5 bases, and 15 bases lay between the germline ends. The CDR3 DNA reads as TGTGCCAGCAGCCGCAGAGAAGTGGGAAATGAAAAACTGTTTTTT. Protein product: CASSRREVGNEKLFF.